Listed here are 17 T cell receptor beta chains from one sample, sequenced in a study of monozygotic twins with inflammatory bowel disease. One entry per CDR3 protein, without DNA, is what TCRdb gives after re-calling the 5' RACE reads. The ten top clones account for 1.5% to 2%, within a sample of 95,000 to 110,000 distinct CDR3 sequences. Sequencing input: blood. Receptor source: a human donor with ulcerative colitis or Crohn's disease, or a healthy co-twin of an affected twin (not recorded which).

The chain couples TRBV5-1 to TRBJ2-3; with no DNA, the TCRdb D assignment of TRBD2 cannot be verified. CDR3 length equals 15 residues. Germline lookup yields CDR1 SGHRS and CDR2 YFSETQ. CDR3 residues: CASSIWTSGADTQYF. The full variable domain, completed using reference TRBV5-1 and TRBJ2-3, is KAGVTQTPRYLIKTRGQQVTLSCSPISGHRSVSWYQQTPGQGLQFLFEYFSETQRNKGNFPGRFSGRQFSNSRSEMNVSTLELGDSALYLCASSIWTSGADTQYFGPGTRLTVL.

The V and J genes are TRBV10-3 and TRBJ2-1; TCRdb selects TRBD2, and the lack of DNA leaves this call unchecked. This CDR3 comprises 13 residues. Germline V lookup: CDR1 ENHRY, CDR2 SYGVKD. CDR3 amino acids: CAIRGSGGDEQFF.

The chain carries TRBV25-1 and TRBJ2-1. This CDR3 spans 13 amino acids. The germline V gene has CDR1 MGHDK and CDR2 SYGVNS. The CDR3 reads CASSGILYNEQFF. Together with reference TRBV25-1 and TRBJ2-1, the CDR3 gives the full variable domain: EADIYQTPRYLVIGTGKKITLECSQTMGHDKMYWYQQDPGMELHLIHYSYGVNSTEKGDLSSESTVSRIRTEHFPLTLESARPSHTSQYLCASSGILYNEQFFGPGTRLTVL.

V gene TRBV18 combines with J gene TRBJ2-2. CDR3 length: 15 amino acids. In germline, CDR1 is KGHSH, CDR2 LQKENI. The CDR3 reads CASSPDWAPGGELFF. Using reference TRBV18 and TRBJ2-2 for the parts outside the CDR3, the full variable domain is NAGVMQNPRHLVRRRGQEARLRCSPMKGHSHVYWYRQLPEEGLKFMVYLQKENIIDESGMPKERFSAEFPKEGPSILRIQQVVRGDSAAYFCASSPDWAPGGELFFGEGSRLTVL.

The chain joins TRBV14 to TRBJ2-4; TCRdb's D call, TRBD2, is unchecked because there is no DNA. CDR3 length equals 14 residues. Germline lookup yields CDR1 SGHDN and CDR2 FVKESK. This chain's CDR3 is CASSPAGYKNIQYF.

This chain uses TRBV18 with TRBJ2-5; TCRdb names TRBD1, which stays unverified in the absence of DNA. The CDR3 extends over 14 amino acids. CDR1 and CDR2 from the germline V gene are KGHSH and LQKENI. CDR3: CASSPQRGEETQYF. Full variable domain (outside the CDR3, taken from reference TRBV18 and TRBJ2-5): NAGVMQNPRHLVRRRGQEARLRCSPMKGHSHVYWYRQLPEEGLKFMVYLQKENIIDESGMPKERFSAEFPKEGPSILRIQQVVRGDSAAYFCASSPQRGEETQYFGPGTRLLVL.

The chain uses TRBV11-2 and TRBJ2-7; TCRdb names TRBD1, which stays unverified in the absence of DNA. Germline V CDR1 and CDR2: SGHAT, FQNNGV. The CDR3 sequence is 14 residues long. CDR3 in amino acids: CASSLLTGGYEQYF.

The gene calls are TRBV5-1 and TRBJ2-7. CDR1 is SGHRS and CDR2 is YFSETQ in the germline V gene. CDR3 size: 14 residues. The CDR3 reads CASSPTVDNYEQYF.

The chain carries TRBV7-7 and TRBJ2-1; TCRdb reports TRBD1, a call that lacks DNA to check it against. The CDR3 is 15 amino acids. Germline V CDR1 and CDR2: SSHAT, FNYEAQ (reference sequence). CDR3: CASSLEGTEYNEQFF.

The chain uses TRBV7-9 and TRBJ1-4; TCRdb indicates TRBD1, and absent DNA this call remains unverified. The CDR3 is 14 residues long. Germline CDR1 reads SEHNR; CDR2 reads FQNEAQ (reference sequence). The CDR3 sequence: CASSLQGGNEKLFF.

J is TRBJ1-1 and V is TRBV5-6. The CDR3 consists of 14 residues. The germline gives CDR1 SGHDT, CDR2 YYEEEE. CDR3 protein: CASSFLGRNTEAFF.

The rearrangement joins TRBV19 to TRBJ1-1. The CDR3 contains 13 residues. CDR1 LNHDA and CDR2 SQIVND come from the germline V gene (reference sequence). CDR3 in amino acids: CASKQGLNTEAFF.

The chain's CDR3 is CASSQRALGSYEQYF. The chain links TRBV28 to TRBJ2-7. Per germline, CDR1 MDHEN and CDR2 SYDVKM. The CDR3 spans 15 residues.

The chain uses TRBV18 and TRBJ2-7; the D call from TCRdb, TRBD1, cannot be confirmed without DNA. Per the germline V gene, CDR1 is KGHSH and CDR2 is LQKENI. The CDR3 loop spans 13 amino acids. The chain's CDR3 is CASSPMDRAEQYF.

J is TRBJ2-5 and V is TRBV28; the D call of TRBD1 rests on TCRdb alone, since no DNA is present to check it. The CDR3 spans 15 residues. The germline V gene has CDR1 MDHEN and CDR2 SYDVKM. The CDR3 protein is CASGIRGGLQETQYF.

J is TRBJ2-6 and V is TRBV28; the TCRdb call, TRBD1, lacks DNA for checking. The CDR3 runs to 16 residues. CDR1 MDHEN and CDR2 SYDVKM come from the germline V gene. This CDR3 is CASSFRGLTGANVLTF.

The chain combines TRBV6-6 with TRBJ1-6; the D call from TCRdb, TRBD1, cannot be confirmed without DNA. The germline V gene encodes CDR1 MNHNY and CDR2 SVGAGI (reference sequence). The CDR3 consists of 14 residues. The CDR3 sequence: CASSYSLLGSPLHF.